Below are 17 T cell receptor beta chains sequenced from a single sample in a study of T cells in Graves' hyperthyroidism and ophthalmopathy (dated by TCRdb to between 2018 and 2021). The library came from multiplex PCR. The listed sequencing device is Illumina HiSeq 2000. The TCR beta CDR3 regions were amplified from the RNA transcripts. The first round of RT-PCR for the TCR CDR3 was performed with the HTBI primer set and the Qiagen OneStep RT-PCR kit. The public sequencing data were trimmed at Q25 with fastp and processed into clonotypes with MiXCR by TCRdb, which kept only in-frame beta chains. When rows share a CDR3 protein, they turn into one entry using the most common DNA and genes. Here the sample has about 690,000 distinct CDR3 sequences; approximately 15% occur a single time. The ten largest clones represent roughly 15% of the sample. Specimen: blood. All receptors derive from a man aged 45-65 years with Graves' hyperthyroidism.

The sample holds a few counts of this clonotype. The chain carries TRBV15 and TRBJ2-4; D remains ambiguous. Trimming stripped 0 bases from V and 1 base from J, with 25 bases between. CDR1 and CDR2 from the germline V gene are LNHNV and YYDKDF (reference sequence). This CDR3 has 21 residues. The chain's CDR3 is CATSRDAEVFKRDRAKNIQYF. CDR3 in DNA: TGTGCCACCAGCAGAGATGCAGAGGTTTTTAAGAGAGATAGGGCCAAAAACATTCAGTACTTC.

CDR3 sequence reads: CASSERYQETQYF. The CDR3 nucleotides read TGTGCCAGCAGTGAAAGGTACCAAGAGACCCAGTACTTC. The V call is TRBV2, the J call TRBJ2-5; no firm D call. Germline V gene sequence: CDR1 SNHLY, CDR2 FYNNEI. The V gene lost 2 bases and the J gene lost 0 bases, with 4 bases spanning the gap. The CDR3 runs 13 residues.

This clonotype was counted only a few times. The chain has TRBV3-1 and TRBJ2-7, with D unclear. Trimming took off 4 bases at V and 5 bases at J, with 15 bases between the two ends. CDR3 length equals 14 residues. CDR1 is LGHDT, CDR2 YNNKEL, per germline (reference sequence). The CDR3 loop is CASSLGPNRDEQYF. CDR3 nucleotides: TGTGCCAGCAGCCTTGGACCAAATCGGGACGAGCAGTACTTC.

With respect to this clonotype: The junction departs from the called germline gene at one end, perhaps through a read error. The V gene is TRBV27, the J gene TRBJ1-1; D gene unclear. This CDR3 comprises 13 residues. Germline V CDR1 and CDR2: MNHEY, SMNVEV (reference sequence). The CDR3, as DNA: TGTGCCGGCAGTTTATGGGTTTACACTGAAGCTTTCTTT. This sequence encodes CAGSLWVYTEAFF.

The chain couples TRBV25-1 to TRBJ1-1, with a weak D call TRBD1 (6 bases). CDR1 is MGHDK, CDR2 SYGVNS, per germline. This CDR3 has 15 amino acids. The V gene lost 4 bases and the J gene lost 3 bases, with 15 bases spanning the gap. CDR3 DNA sequence: TGTGCCAGCAGTGTCCACAGGGTGGGGGACACTGAAGCTTTCTTT. Residues: CASSVHRVGDTEAFF.

The genes are TRBV18 and TRBJ2-3, with a possible D match to TRBD1 (6 bases). In germline, CDR1 is KGHSH, CDR2 LQKENI. The CDR3 contains 14 residues. With 6 bases removed from V and 1 base from J, the gap between germline ends came to 11 bases. CDR3 region: CASSFQGRTDTQYF. The CDR3, as DNA: TGTGCCAGCTCTTTTCAGGGGCGCACAGATACGCAGTATTTT.

This clonotype was counted at least ten times. This rearrangement joins TRBV12-3 or TRBV12-4 to TRBJ1-4; 8 positions match TRBD1. The V and J ends lost 6 bases and 8 bases, in that order; junction bases with no gene match: 5. The CDR3 runs to 13 residues. CDR3 DNA sequence: TGTGCCAGCAGCACACGGGACAGGGAAAAACTGTTTTTT. Its protein product is CASSTRDREKLFF.

This chain connects TRBV30 to TRBJ2-1; D gene ambiguous. The V end was cut by 5 bases, the J end by 16 bases, with 21 bases between. CDR1 and CDR2 from the germline V gene are GTSNPN and SVGIG (reference sequence). The CDR3 runs 12 residues. The CDR3 DNA follows: TGTGCCTGGGGCTCCGAGGTTCCAACTTCCTTCTTC. Translating gives CAWGSEVPTSFF.

Turning to this clonotype: A read error is possible here, since a much larger clone lies one base away. This chain links TRBV6-1 with TRBJ1-1, with D unresolved. V was trimmed by 6 bases and J by 1 base, leaving 9 bases between them. This CDR3 has 13 residues. From germline, CDR1 is MNHNS and CDR2 SASEGT. The CDR3 region is CASRANRNTEAFF. The DNA of the CDR3 is TGTGCCAGCAGGGCGAACAGGAACACTGAAGCTTTCTTT.

This clonotype was detected only a few times. This chain connects TRBV7-9 to TRBJ1-2; D unresolved. Germline-derived CDR1 and CDR2 are SEHNR and FQNEAQ (reference sequence). Trimming removed 7 bases at V and 0 bases at J, with 12 bases between. The CDR3 runs to 14 residues. In DNA form, the CDR3 reads TGTGCCAGCACCTACGAGTTAGCTAACTATGGCTACACCTTC. This gives the protein CASTYELANYGYTF.

The V gene is TRBV20-1, the J gene TRBJ2-7; maybe TRBD1 (5 bases). Germline CDR1 is DFQATT and CDR2 is SNEGSKA (reference sequence). Trimming cost V 8 bases and J 2 bases, with 13 bases left between them. The CDR3 sequence is 12 residues long. The CDR3 protein is CSPADSPYEQYF. The CDR3 DNA sequence: TGCAGTCCGGCCGACAGCCCCTACGAGCAGTACTTC.

The chain has TRBV4-1 and TRBJ1-6, with TRBD1 identical over 8 bases. This CDR3 is 14 amino acids long. V was pared by 2 bases and J by 8 bases, with 2 bases of the junction left unmatched. Germline V gene lookup returns CDR1 MGHRA and CDR2 YSYEKL. CDR3 in DNA: TGCGCCAGCAGCCAATTGACAGGGGATTCACCCCTCCACTTT. This translates into CASSQLTGDSPLHF.

A few counts support this clonotype. The chain employs TRBV25-1 and TRBJ1-1; no definite D call. In germline, CDR1 is MGHDK, CDR2 SYGVNS. The CDR3 is 14 amino acids. The V and J ends lost 5 bases and 4 bases respectively, with 14 bases between them. The CDR3 is CASSRTGLSTEAFF. DNA for the CDR3: TGTGCCAGCAGTCGAACGGGGTTGAGCACTGAAGCTTTCTTT.

This clonotype was recorded at least ten times. The J gene is TRBJ1-1, the V gene TRBV30; D is uncertain. Germline loops: CDR1 GTSNPN, CDR2 SVGIG (reference sequence). This CDR3 spans 12 amino acids. The V gene lost 4 bases and the J gene lost 4 bases, with 10 bases spanning the gap. CDR3 sequence reads: CAWNSRATEAFF. The CDR3 DNA follows: TGTGCCTGGAATTCAAGGGCCACTGAAGCTTTCTTT.

There are many counts of this clonotype. This chain links TRBV28 with TRBJ2-7, with 7 bases fitting TRBD2. The CDR3 contains 15 residues. The ends lost 8 bases at V and 3 bases at J; junction bases unmatched: 13. The germline V gene has CDR1 MDHEN and CDR2 SYDVKM. Written as DNA, the CDR3 is TGTGCCAGCTCGTCTAGCGGACCGGTTAACTACGAGCAGTACTTC. This sequence encodes CASSSSGPVNYEQYF.

This clonotype was counted many times. The chain uses TRBV2 and TRBJ2-1, with TRBD2 as a possible D gene (6 bases). This CDR3 comprises 15 residues. Trimming removed 3 bases from V and 2 bases from J, with 11 bases in between. Germline loops: CDR1 SNHLY, CDR2 FYNNEI. CDR3 sequence: CASSDLIAAYNEQFF. The DNA of the CDR3 is TGTGCCAGCAGTGATTTGATAGCGGCCTACAATGAGCAGTTCTTC. The complete variable domain, with remaining parts taken from reference TRBV2 and TRBJ2-1, reads EPEVTQTPSHQVTQMGQEVILRCVPISNHLYFYWYRQILGQKVEFLVSFYNNEISEKSEIFDDQFSVERPDGSNFTLKIRSTKLEDSAMYFCASSDLIAAYNEQFFGPGTRLTVL.

This clonotype was detected many times. The V gene is TRBV28, the J gene TRBJ1-2, with 9 bases matching TRBD1. Germline loops: CDR1 MDHEN, CDR2 SYDVKM. V gave up 6 bases and J gave up 3 bases; unmatched junction bases: 8. The length of the CDR3 is 15 residues. CDR3 region: CASSPERTGDYGYTF. CDR3 DNA: TGTGCCAGCAGCCCAGAGAGGACAGGGGACTATGGCTACACCTTC.